Described below is a single T cell receptor (beta chain) sequence and its context. Constant-region reverse primers amplified full-length variable regions, followed by semi-nested Nested Universal Primer A PCR. From the 5' RACE reads, TCRdb called clonotypes with MiXCR, one entry per CDR3 protein. The sample yields roughly 42,000 distinct CDR3 sequences, 30% seen once. Memory CD4+ T cells were sorted as CD4+CD45RO+CD25- cells. The CDR3 totals 15 residues. Trimming pared 6 bases from V and 1 base from J, leaving 16 bases between. CDR1 is DFQATT and CDR2 is SNEGSKA in the germline V gene (reference sequence).

This receptor was taken from a female donor with breast cancer. The sample taken for sequencing was tumor-infiltrating memory CD4+ T cells sorted from the breast tumor. Described subset: memory CD4+ T cells, CD4+CD45RO+CD25-. This chain connects TRBV20-1 to TRBJ2-1; tentative D call: TRBD1 (6 bases). In DNA, the CDR3 is TGCAGTGCCACGGACAGCACAAGTTCCTACAATGAGCAGTTCTTC. Translation: CSATDSTSSYNEQFF.